This T cell receptor (beta chain) was captured by sequencing in a study of human T cells and chemical hapten exposure. The study, taken as a whole, reports: TCRs exceeding a frequency of 1 in 1000 stayed unchanged under DPC sensitization. Donors' alopecia may make their immune response differ from healthy people's.

From the RACE reads, TCRdb called clonotypes with MiXCR, one entry per CDR3 protein. The table lists 150,000 to 200,000 distinct CDR3 sequences, roughly a quarter of them singletons, with 2% to 2.5% in the top ten. This clonotype showed up just a few times. No antigen is known for it. Unmatched junction bases numbered 9, after V lost 6 bases and J lost 4 bases. CDR1 is SEHNR, CDR2 FQNEAQ, per germline (reference sequence). There are 17 residues in the CDR3. Time point here: patch test 3, about 24 weeks after DPC sensitization. The treatment: therapeutic diphenylcyclopropenone sensitization with weekly scalp DPC. Alopecia patients deemed DPC-suitable, aged 18 to 70, excluding pregnancy.

The sequence was collected from a woman aged 40 to 50 with alopecia areata. Some clones in this sample may be carry-over from other donors' samples. The chain has TRBV7-9 and TRBJ2-1, with TRBD2 matching over 13 bases. The sample in question was whole blood, obtained in connection with sensitization to the hapten diphenylcyclopropenone (DPC). CDR3 sequence: CASSLTGLAGLYNEQFF. In DNA form, the CDR3 reads TGTGCCAGCAGTTTAACGGGACTAGCGGGATTATACAATGAGCAGTTCTTC.